This TCR beta chain derives from a study of shared clonotypes between healthy human individuals. The CDR3 consists of 15 residues. Germline CDR1 SEHNR, CDR2 FQNEAQ (reference sequence). The V gene end was trimmed by 1 base and the J gene end by 5 bases; junction bases not matched to a gene: 5. Measured with immunoSEQ multiplex PCR; TCRdb has only the in-frame clones, and not every one. This table holds some 2 million clones, 95% found once. The sequence came from a man between 18 and 29 years old in good health. This rearrangement joins TRBV7-9 to TRBJ2-5; 9 positions match TRBD2. Sequenced sample: naive CD4+ T cells sorted from blood. As for subset: CD45RA+ positively selected. CDR3 sequence: CASSLEGTSKETQYF. The CDR3 coding sequence is TGTGCCAGCAGCTTAGAGGGGACTAGCAAGGAGACCCAGTACTTC.